Shown below are 6 T cell receptor beta chains from a single sample sequenced in a study of CD8+CD57+ T cells in acquired aplastic anemia. Flow cytometry had shown expanded CD8+CD57+ cells in the patients chosen for sequencing. Template material for TCR beta VDJ and CDR3 profiling consisted of genomic DNA. TCRdb itself ran the reads through MiXCR, one entry per CDR3 protein. The table lists about 150,000 distinct CDR3 sequences, approximately 52% of them singletons, with approximately 12% in the top ten. The sample comprised sorted CD4+, CD8+, or CD8+CD57+ T cells (not recorded which) from PBMCs. The source of these receptors is a human donor with aplastic anemia.

This clonotype was recorded at least ten times. The genes are TRBV2 and TRBJ2-7; no definite D call. Trimming stripped 3 bases from V and 4 bases from J, with 10 bases between. The germline gives CDR1 SNHLY, CDR2 FYNNEI. There are 13 residues in the CDR3. CDR3 in DNA: TGTGCCAGCAGTGATGAGCAATGGTACGAGCAGTACTTC. Its translation: CASSDEQWYEQYF.

As to this clonotype: Possible read error: a much larger clone is one base away. CDR3 loop: CASRQVAAGNTIYF. The CDR3 DNA reads as TGTGCCAGTAGGCAGGTGGCTGCTGGAAACACCATATATTTT. This sequence joins TRBV9 and TRBJ1-3; unclear D gene. The length of the CDR3 is 14 residues. Trimming removed 8 bases from V and 2 bases from J, with 14 bases in between. Germline CDR1 reads SGDLS; CDR2 reads YYNGEE.

At least ten counts were recorded for this clonotype. J is TRBJ2-3 and V is TRBV12-5; the match to TRBD2 covers 13 bases. The J segment lost 5 bases and the V segment lost 5 bases, leaving 13 bases of the junction unmatched. The CDR3 spans 18 residues. The V gene's germline CDR1 is LGHNT and CDR2 FRNRAP. CDR3 sequence (DNA): TGTGCTAGTGGTAAACCGACTAGCGGGGGGTCCACCGTAGATACGCAGTATTTT. It translates to CASGKPTSGGSTVDTQYF.

This chain uses TRBV29-1 with TRBJ2-3, with 8 bases fitting TRBD2. Germline trimming cut 6 bases from V and 2 bases from J; bases unmatched to any gene: 4. The CDR3 runs to 13 residues. The V gene's germline CDR1 is SQVTM and CDR2 ANQGSEA. The CDR3 is CSVGTRHTDTQYF. The CDR3, as DNA: TGCAGCGTGGGGACTAGGCACACAGATACGCAGTATTTT.

This clonotype was detected ten times or more. The V call is TRBV20-1, the J call TRBJ2-2; 9 bases map to TRBD1. The CDR3 is made up of 20 amino acids. Germline lookup yields CDR1 DFQATT and CDR2 SNEGSKA (reference sequence). V shed 1 base, J shed 1 base, and the junction held 16 bases outside the gene matches. The CDR3 region has the DNA TGCAGTGCTAGAGCTGGTACAGGGGGCGCTGGCCCCTTGAACACCGGGGAGCTGTTTTTT. Amino acids: CSARAGTGGAGPLNTGELFF.

This clonotype was detected only a few times. V gene TRBV19 combines with J gene TRBJ1-6; D gene uncertain. Deletions cut 5 bases from V and 7 bases from J, with 12 bases between. The CDR3 runs to 14 residues. Germline values: CDR1 LNHDA, CDR2 SQIVND (reference sequence). CDR3 region: CASSLQDGNSPLHF. Written as DNA, the CDR3 is TGTGCCAGTAGTCTTCAGGATGGGAATTCACCCCTCCACTTT.